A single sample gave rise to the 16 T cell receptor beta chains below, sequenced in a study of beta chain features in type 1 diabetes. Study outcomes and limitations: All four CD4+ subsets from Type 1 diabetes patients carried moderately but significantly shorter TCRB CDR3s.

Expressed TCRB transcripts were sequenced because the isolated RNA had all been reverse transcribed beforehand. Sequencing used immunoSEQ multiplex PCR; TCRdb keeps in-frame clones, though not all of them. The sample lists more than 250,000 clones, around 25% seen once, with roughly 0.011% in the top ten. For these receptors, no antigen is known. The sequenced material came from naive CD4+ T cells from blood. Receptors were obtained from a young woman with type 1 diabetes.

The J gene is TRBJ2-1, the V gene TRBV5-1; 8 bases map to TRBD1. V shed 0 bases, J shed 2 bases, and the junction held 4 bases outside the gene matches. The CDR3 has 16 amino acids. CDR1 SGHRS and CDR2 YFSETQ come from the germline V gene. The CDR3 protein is CASSLAPTGAYNEQFF. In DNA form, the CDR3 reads TGCGCCAGCAGCTTGGCCCCGACAGGGGCCTACAATGAGCAGTTCTTC.

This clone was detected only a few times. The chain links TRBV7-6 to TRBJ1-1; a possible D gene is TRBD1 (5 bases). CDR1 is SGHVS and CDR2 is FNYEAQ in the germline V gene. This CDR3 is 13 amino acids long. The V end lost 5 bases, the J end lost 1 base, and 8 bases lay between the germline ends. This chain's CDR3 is CASSEQENTEAFF. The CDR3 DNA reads TGTGCCAGCAGCGAACAGGAGAACACTGAAGCTTTCTTT.

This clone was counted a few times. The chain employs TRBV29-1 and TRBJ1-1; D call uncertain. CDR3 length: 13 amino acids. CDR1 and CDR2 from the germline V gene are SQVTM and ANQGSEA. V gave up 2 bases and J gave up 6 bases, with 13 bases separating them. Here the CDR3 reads CSVETSGRAEAFF. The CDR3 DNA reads TGCAGCGTTGAAACTTCTGGGAGGGCTGAAGCTTTCTTT.

The CDR3 sequence is CAWGQGLRETQYF. CDR3 nucleotides: TGTGCCTGGGGACAGGGGTTAAGGGAGACCCAGTACTTC. The chain links TRBV30 to TRBJ2-5; 9 nucleotides match TRBD1. The CDR3 is made up of 13 amino acids. Germline lookup yields CDR1 GTSNPN and CDR2 SVGIG (reference sequence). The J segment lost 5 bases and the V segment lost 5 bases, leaving 6 bases of the junction unmatched. The whole variable domain, filled in from reference TRBV30 and TRBJ2-5, reads SQTIHQWPATLVQPVGSPLSLECTVEGTSNPNLYWYRQAAGRGLQLLFYSVGIGQISSEVPQNLSASRPQDRQFILSSKKLLLSDSGFYLCAWGQGLRETQYFGPGTRLLVL.

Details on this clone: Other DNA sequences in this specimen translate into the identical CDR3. The CDR3 loop reads CASSFKETQYF. The CDR3 nucleotides are TGTGCCAGCAGCTTTAAAGAGACCCAGTACTTC. This rearrangement joins TRBV7-9 to TRBJ2-5; the D is unclear. Germline assignment: CDR1 SEHNR and CDR2 FQNEAQ (reference sequence). The CDR3 is 11 amino acids. Trimming left V 3 bases short and J 3 bases short, with 2 bases between.

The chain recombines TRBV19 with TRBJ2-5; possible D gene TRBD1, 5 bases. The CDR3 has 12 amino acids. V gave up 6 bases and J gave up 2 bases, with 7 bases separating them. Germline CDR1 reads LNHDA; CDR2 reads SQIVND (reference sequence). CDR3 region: CASSRQQETQYF. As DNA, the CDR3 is TGTGCCAGTAGCAGACAGCAAGAGACCCAGTACTTC. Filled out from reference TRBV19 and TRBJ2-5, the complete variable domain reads DGGITQSPKYLFRKEGQNVTLSCEQNLNHDAMYWYRQDPGQGLRLIYYSQIVNDFQKGDIAEGYSVSREKKESFPLTVTSAQKNPTAFYLCASSRQQETQYFGPGTRLLVL.

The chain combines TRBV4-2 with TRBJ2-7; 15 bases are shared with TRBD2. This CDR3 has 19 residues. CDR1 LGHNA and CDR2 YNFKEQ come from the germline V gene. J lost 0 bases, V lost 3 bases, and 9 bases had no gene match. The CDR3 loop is CASSHPLGTSGRNSYEQYF. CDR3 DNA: TGTGCCAGCAGCCACCCCCTGGGGACTAGCGGGAGGAACTCCTACGAGCAGTACTTC.

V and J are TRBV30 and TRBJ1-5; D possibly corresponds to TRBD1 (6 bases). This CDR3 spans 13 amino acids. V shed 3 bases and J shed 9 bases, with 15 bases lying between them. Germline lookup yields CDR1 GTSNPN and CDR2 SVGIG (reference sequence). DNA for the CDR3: TGTGCCTGGAGCAACAGGGCCTCTGGGCCCCAGCATTTT. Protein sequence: CAWSNRASGPQHF.

Here the CDR3 DNA reads TGCAGCGTGGACCGCAGCGGGAGGGGTTCCTACAATGAGCAGTTCTTC. It yields the protein CSVDRSGRGSYNEQFF. The J gene is TRBJ2-1, the V gene TRBV29-1; 10 nucleotides match TRBD2. Germline values: CDR1 SQVTM, CDR2 ANQGSEA. The CDR3 has 16 residues. V lost 6 bases to trimming and J lost 1 base; unmatched junction nucleotides: 9.

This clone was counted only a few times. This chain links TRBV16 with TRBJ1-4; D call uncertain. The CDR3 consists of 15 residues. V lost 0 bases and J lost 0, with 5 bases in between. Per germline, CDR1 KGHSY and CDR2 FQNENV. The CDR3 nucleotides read TGTGCCAGCAGCCAATCGGCAGCAACTAATGAAAAACTGTTTTTT. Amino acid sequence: CASSQSAATNEKLFF.

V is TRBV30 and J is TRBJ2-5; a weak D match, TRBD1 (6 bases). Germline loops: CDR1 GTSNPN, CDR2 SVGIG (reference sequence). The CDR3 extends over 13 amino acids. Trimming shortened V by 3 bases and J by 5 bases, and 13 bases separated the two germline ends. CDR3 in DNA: TGTGCCTGGAGGCAGGGGCCGATCGAGACCCAGTACTTC. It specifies CAWRQGPIETQYF. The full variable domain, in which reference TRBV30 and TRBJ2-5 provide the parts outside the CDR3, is SQTIHQWPATLVQPVGSPLSLECTVEGTSNPNLYWYRQAAGRGLQLLFYSVGIGQISSEVPQNLSASRPQDRQFILSSKKLLLSDSGFYLCAWRQGPIETQYFGPGTRLLVL.

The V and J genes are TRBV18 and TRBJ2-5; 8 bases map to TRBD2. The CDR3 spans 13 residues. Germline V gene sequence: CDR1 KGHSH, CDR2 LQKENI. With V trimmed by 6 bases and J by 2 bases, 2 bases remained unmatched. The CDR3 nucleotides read TGTGCCAGCTCCGGGACTAGGCAAGAGACCCAGTACTTC. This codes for CASSGTRQETQYF.

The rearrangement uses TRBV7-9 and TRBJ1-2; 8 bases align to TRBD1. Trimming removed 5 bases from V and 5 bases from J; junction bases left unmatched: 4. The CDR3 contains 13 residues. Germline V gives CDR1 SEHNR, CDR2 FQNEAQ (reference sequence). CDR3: CASSPGQGYGYTF. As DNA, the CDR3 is TGTGCCAGCAGCCCTGGACAGGGTTATGGCTACACCTTC.

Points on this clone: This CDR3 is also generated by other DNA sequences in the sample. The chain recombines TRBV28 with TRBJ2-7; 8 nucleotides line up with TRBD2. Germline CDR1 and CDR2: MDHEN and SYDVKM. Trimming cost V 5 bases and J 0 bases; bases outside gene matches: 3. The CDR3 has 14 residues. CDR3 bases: TGTGCCAGCAGTCCTACTAGCGGCTCCTACGAGCAGTACTTC. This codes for CASSPTSGSYEQYF.

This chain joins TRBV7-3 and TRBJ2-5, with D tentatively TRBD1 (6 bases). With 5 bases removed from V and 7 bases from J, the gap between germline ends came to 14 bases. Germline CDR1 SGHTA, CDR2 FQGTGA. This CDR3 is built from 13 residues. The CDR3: CASSPGARGTQYF. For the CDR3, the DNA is TGTGCCAGCAGCCCAGGGGCTAGGGGGACCCAGTACTTC.

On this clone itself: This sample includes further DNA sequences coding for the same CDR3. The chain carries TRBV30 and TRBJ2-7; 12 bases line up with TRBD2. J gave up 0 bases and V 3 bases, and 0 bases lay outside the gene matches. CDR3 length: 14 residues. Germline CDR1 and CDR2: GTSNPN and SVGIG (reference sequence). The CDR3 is CAWRLAGGSYEQYF. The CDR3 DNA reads TGTGCCTGGAGACTAGCGGGGGGCTCCTACGAGCAGTACTTC.